This TCR beta chain was captured by sequencing in a study of T cell changes during pregnancy in multiple sclerosis. There are 15 residues in the CDR3. With 0 bases removed from V and 4 bases from J, the gap between germline ends came to 12 bases. Germline values: CDR1 LGHNA, CDR2 YSLEER. Method: immunoSEQ multiplex PCR; TCRdb's copy keeps in-frame clones and lacks some. The sample has about 110,000 clones; just under 95% are singletons. V and J are TRBV4-3 and TRBJ1-1; D may be TRBD1 (6 bases). This clonotype was obtained from a female donor in good health, enrolled as a control in a pregnancy study. Sequenced here: peripheral blood, sampled in the third trimester of pregnancy. DNA of the CDR3: TGCGCCAGCAGCCAAGATAGGGGGGGGGTCACTGAAGCTTTCTTT. Translated, it gives CASSQDRGGVTEAFF.